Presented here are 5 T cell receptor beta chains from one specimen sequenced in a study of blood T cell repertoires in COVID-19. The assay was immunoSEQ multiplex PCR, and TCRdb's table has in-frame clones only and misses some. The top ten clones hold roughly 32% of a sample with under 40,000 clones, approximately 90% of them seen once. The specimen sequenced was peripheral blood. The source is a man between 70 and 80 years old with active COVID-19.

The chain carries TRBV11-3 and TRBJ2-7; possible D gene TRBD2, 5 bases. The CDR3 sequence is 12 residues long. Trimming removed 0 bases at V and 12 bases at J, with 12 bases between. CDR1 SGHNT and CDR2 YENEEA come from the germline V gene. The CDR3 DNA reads TGTGCCAGCAGCTTAGACGAGGGAGAGACGTACTTC. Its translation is CASSLDEGETYF.

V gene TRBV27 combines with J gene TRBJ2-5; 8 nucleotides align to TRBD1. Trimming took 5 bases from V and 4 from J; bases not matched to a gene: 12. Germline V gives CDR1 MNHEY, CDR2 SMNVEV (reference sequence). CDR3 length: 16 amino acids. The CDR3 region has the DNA TGTGCCAGCAGTCCCGGACAGGGTCGCAACCGAGAGACCCAGTACTTC. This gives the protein CASSPGQGRNRETQYF.

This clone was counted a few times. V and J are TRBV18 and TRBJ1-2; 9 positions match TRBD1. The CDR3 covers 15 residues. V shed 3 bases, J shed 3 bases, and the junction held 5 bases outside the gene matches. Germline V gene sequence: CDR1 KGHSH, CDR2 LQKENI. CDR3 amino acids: CASSPLDRGDYGYTF. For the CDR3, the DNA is TGTGCCAGCTCACCCCTAGACAGGGGGGACTATGGCTACACCTTC.

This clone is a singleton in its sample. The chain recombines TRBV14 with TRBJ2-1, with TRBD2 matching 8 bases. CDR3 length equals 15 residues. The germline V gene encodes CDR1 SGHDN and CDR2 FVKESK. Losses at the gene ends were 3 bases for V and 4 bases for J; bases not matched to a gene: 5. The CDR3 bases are TGTGCCAGCAGCCAGGGGACTAGTTGGTACAATGAGCAGTTCTTC. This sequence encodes CASSQGTSWYNEQFF.

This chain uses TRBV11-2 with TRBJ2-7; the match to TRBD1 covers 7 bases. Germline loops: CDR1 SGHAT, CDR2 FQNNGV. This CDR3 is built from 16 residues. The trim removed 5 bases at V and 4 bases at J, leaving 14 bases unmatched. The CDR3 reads CASSPVTGSIGYEQYF. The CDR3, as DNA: TGTGCCAGCAGCCCTGTGACAGGGTCAATTGGGTACGAGCAGTACTTC.